Sequencing of this TCR beta chain was carried out in a study of regulatory T cells in long-lasting Graves disease. This sample's time point: newly diagnosed GD, antithyroid drugs for less than 3 months. PBMCs provided the RNA from which the TCR library was made. Germline V gene lookup returns CDR1 SQVTM and CDR2 ANQGSEA. V was clipped by 6 bases and J by 8 bases; unmatched bases: 9. The CDR3 is 12 residues long. Arm-PCR of CDR3 regions and iRepertoire HTBI primers were the basis on which TCR beta libraries were built. MiXCR, run by TCRdb on the multiplex PCR reads, gives a single entry per CDR3 protein. This sample has 400,000 to 500,000 distinct CDR3 sequences, with 15% found just once. The same sample was also used in a study of T cells in Graves' hyperthyroidism and ophthalmopathy.

The rearrangement links TRBV29-1 to TRBJ1-2, with 7 bases fitting TRBD1. The input for sequencing was peripheral blood mononuclear cells (PBMCs), taken at new diagnosis, from a patient treated with antithyroid drugs. The receptor was derived from a woman between 35 and 50 years old with Graves disease. CDR3 bases: TGCAGCGTACCGACAGGGTTTGGAGGCTACACCTTC. As protein: CSVPTGFGGYTF.